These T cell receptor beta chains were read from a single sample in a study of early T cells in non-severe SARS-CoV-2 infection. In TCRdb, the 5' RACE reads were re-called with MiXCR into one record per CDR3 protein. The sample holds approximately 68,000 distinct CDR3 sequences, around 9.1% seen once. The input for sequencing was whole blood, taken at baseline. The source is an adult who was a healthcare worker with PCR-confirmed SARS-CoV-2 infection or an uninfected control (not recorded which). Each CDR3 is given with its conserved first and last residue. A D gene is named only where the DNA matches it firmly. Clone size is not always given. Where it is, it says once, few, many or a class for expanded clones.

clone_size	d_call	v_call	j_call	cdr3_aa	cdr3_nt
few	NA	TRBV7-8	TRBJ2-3	CASSSPGDTQYF	TGTGCCAGCAGCTCCCCAGGGGATACGCAGTATTTT
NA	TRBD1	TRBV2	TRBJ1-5	CASSYRGGENQPQHF	TGTGCCAGCAGCTACAGGGGAGGGGAGAATCAGCCCCAGCATTTT
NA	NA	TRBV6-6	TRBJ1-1	CASSYSIQGAEAFF	TGTGCCAGCAGTTACTCGATCCAGGGTGCTGAAGCTTTCTTT
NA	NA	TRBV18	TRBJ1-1	CASSPNNRASEAFF	TGTGCCAGCTCACCGAATAATAGGGCGAGTGAAGCTTTCTTT
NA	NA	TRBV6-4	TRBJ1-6	CASSADRYNSPLHF	TGTGCCAGCAGTGCTGACCGTTATAATTCACCCCTCCACTTT
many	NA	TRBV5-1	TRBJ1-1	CASSSRMDTVEAFF	TGCGCCAGCAGCTCCCGAATGGACACTGTTGAAGCTTTCTTT
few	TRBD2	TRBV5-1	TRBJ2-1	CASKPLAGGPQNEQFF	TGCGCCAGCAAGCCTTTAGCGGGGGGTCCTCAAAATGAGCAGTTCTTC
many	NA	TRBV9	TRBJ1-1	CASSVAGRGAGGAFF	TGTGCCAGCAGCGTAGCTGGTCGGGGGGCAGGAGGGGCTTTCTTT
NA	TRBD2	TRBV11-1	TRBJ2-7	CASRPGLAENYEQYF	TGTGCCAGCAGGCCGGGACTAGCGGAAAACTACGAGCAGTACTTC
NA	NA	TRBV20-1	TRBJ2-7	CSAELAEEQYF	TGCAGTGCTGAATTAGCGGAAGAGCAGTACTTC
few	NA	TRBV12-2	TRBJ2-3	CASRLGGRGLPHDTQYF	TGTGCAAGTCGCTTAGGAGGCAGGGGGCTGCCCCACGATACGCAGTATTTT
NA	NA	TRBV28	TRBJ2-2	CASSLLTGTGTGGLFF	TGTGCCAGCAGTTTACTAACAGGAACAGGGACCGGTGGGCTGTTTTTT
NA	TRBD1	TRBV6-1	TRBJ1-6	CASSDWARQGAPLHF	TGTGCCAGCAGTGATTGGGCCCGACAGGGAGCACCCCTCCACTTT
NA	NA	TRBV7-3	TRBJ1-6	CASSLNRDNSPLHF	TGTGCCAGCAGCTTAAACAGGGATAATTCACCCCTCCACTTT
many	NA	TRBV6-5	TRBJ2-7	CASSFSSFPDTHEQYF	TGTGCCAGCAGTTTCTCCTCTTTCCCGGACACCCATGAGCAGTACTTC
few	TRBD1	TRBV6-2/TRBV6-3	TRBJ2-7	CASSYRGDSTYEQYF	TGTGCCAGCAGTTACCGTGGGGACAGTACCTACGAGCAGTACTTC
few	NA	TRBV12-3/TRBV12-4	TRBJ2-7	CASSLGGVDEQYF	TGTGCCAGCAGTTTAGGGGGCGTGGACGAGCAGTACTTC
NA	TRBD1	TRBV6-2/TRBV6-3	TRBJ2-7	CASKRGQGTGQYF	TGTGCCAGCAAGAGGGGACAGGGAACAGGGCAGTACTTC
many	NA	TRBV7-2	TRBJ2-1	CASERGDVYNEQFF	TGTGCCAGCGAAAGAGGGGACGTCTACAATGAGCAGTTCTTC
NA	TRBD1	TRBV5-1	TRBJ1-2	CASRPDRGAFYGYTF	TGCGCCAGCAGACCGGACAGGGGCGCATTCTATGGCTACACCTTC
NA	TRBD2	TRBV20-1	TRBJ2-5	CSASRVGLAGRGETQYF	TGCAGTGCTAGTAGGGTAGGACTAGCGGGGCGCGGAGAGACCCAGTACTTC
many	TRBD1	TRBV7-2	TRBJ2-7	CASSPRTGQAYEQYF	TGTGCCAGCAGCCCTCGGACAGGGCAGGCCTACGAGCAGTACTTC
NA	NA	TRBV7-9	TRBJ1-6	CASSPGQTNNSPLHF	TGTGCCAGCAGCCCCGGACAGACCAATAATTCACCCCTCCACTTT
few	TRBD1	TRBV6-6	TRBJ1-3	CASTHGQERNTIYF	TGTGCCAGCACCCATGGACAGGAAAGAAACACCATATATTTT
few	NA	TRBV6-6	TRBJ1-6	CASGSRRDSPLHF	TGTGCCAGCGGCTCCCGCAGGGATTCACCCCTCCACTTT
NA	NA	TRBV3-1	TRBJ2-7	CASSPPFGLSYEQYF	TGTGCCAGCAGCCCCCCGTTTGGGCTCTCCTACGAGCAGTACTTC
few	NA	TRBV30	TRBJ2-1	CAFQPGGIYNEQFF	TGTGCCTTTCAACCTGGGGGTATCTACAATGAGCAGTTCTTC
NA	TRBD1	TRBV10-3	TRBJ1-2	CAIRGDRGNGYTF	TGTGCCATCAGAGGGGACAGGGGGAACGGCTACACCTTC
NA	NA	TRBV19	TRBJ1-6	CASSPSDSDNSPLHF	TGTGCCAGTAGTCCCTCGGACTCAGATAATTCACCCCTCCACTTT
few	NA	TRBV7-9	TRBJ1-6	CASSLGGPLHF	TGTGCCAGCAGCTTAGGGGGACCCCTCCACTTT
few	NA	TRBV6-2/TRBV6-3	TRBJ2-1	CASRPRGPDEQFF	TGTGCCAGCAGACCCCGAGGGCCCGATGAGCAGTTCTTC
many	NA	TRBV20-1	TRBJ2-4	CSASFAGRGIQYF	TGCAGTGCTAGTTTTGCGGGCCGGGGCATTCAGTACTTC
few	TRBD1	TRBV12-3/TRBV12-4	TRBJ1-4	CASSLTGPNEKLFF	TGTGCCAGCAGTTTGACAGGGCCTAATGAAAAACTGTTTTTT
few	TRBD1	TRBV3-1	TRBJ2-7	CASSPGQGREQYF	TGTGCCAGCAGCCCGGGACAGGGACGCGAGCAGTACTTC
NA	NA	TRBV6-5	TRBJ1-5	CASSLDSYSNQPQHF	TGTGCCAGCAGTCTGGACAGCTATAGCAATCAGCCCCAGCATTTT
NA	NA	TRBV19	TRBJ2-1	CASSSFYNEQFF	TGTGCCAGTTCTAGCTTCTACAATGAGCAGTTCTTC
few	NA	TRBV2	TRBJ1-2	CAARTDASYGYTF	TGTGCCGCCCGGACGGACGCTAGCTATGGCTACACCTTC
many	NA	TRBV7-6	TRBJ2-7	CASSTGSIYEQYF	TGTGCCAGCAGCACGGGATCCATCTACGAGCAGTACTTC
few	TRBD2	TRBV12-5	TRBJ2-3	CASGRYTGTSGGPPTDTQYF	TGTGCTAGTGGTCGCTACACCGGGACTAGCGGGGGCCCCCCCACAGATACGCAGTATTTT
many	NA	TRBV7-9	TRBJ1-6	CASSLSRGLNSPLHF	TGTGCCAGCAGCTTATCGCGCGGACTTAATTCACCCCTCCACTTT
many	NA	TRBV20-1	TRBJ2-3	CSASGNTQYF	TGCAGTGCTAGTGGGAATACGCAGTATTTT
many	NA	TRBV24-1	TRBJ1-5	CATTDYSNQPQHF	TGTGCCACCACAGATTATAGCAATCAGCCCCAGCATTTT
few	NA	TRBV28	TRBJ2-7	CASSPAGEGPYEQYF	TGTGCCAGCAGTCCCGCAGGGGAGGGGCCTTACGAGCAGTACTTC
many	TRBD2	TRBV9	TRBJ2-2	CASRVGTSGSTGELFF	TGTGCCAGCAGGGTTGGGACTAGCGGTTCAACCGGGGAGCTGTTTTTT
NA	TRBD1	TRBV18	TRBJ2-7	CASSLRTPGQGAYEQYF	TGTGCCAGCTCACTCCGGACTCCGGGACAGGGGGCGTACGAGCAGTACTTC
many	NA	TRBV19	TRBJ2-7	CASSMKYPSYEQYF	TGTGCCAGTAGTATGAAGTACCCCAGCTACGAGCAGTACTTC
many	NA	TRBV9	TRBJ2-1	CASSTTAYNEQFF	TGTGCCAGCAGCACAACAGCCTACAATGAGCAGTTCTTC
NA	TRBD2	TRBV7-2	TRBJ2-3	CASSSRLAGQGDTQYF	TGTGCCAGCAGCTCTAGACTAGCGGGCCAGGGGGATACGCAGTATTTT
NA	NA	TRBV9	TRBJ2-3	CASSVEPSLTDTQYF	TGTGCCAGCAGCGTAGAACCTTCCCTGACTGATACGCAGTATTTT
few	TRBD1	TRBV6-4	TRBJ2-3	CASRPDRAAVGQYF	TGTGCCAGCAGACCAGACAGGGCGGCCGTTGGGCAGTATTTT
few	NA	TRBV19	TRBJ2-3	CASSPEGTDTQYF	TGTGCCAGTAGCCCGGAGGGCACAGATACGCAGTATTTT
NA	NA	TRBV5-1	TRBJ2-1	CASSLATGLGEQFF	TGCGCCAGCAGCTTAGCTACAGGGCTCGGTGAGCAGTTCTTC
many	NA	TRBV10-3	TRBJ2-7	CAISEGRQGLLYEQYF	TGTGCCATCAGTGAGGGGCGGCAGGGTCTCCTCTACGAGCAGTACTTC
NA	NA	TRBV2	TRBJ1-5	CASSRSGPAGIYSNQPQHF	TGTGCCAGCAGCCGATCCGGTCCCGCGGGAATTTATAGCAATCAGCCCCAGCATTTT
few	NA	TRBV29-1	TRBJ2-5	CSVETGRKTQYF	TGCAGCGTTGAAACAGGGCGCAAGACCCAGTACTTC